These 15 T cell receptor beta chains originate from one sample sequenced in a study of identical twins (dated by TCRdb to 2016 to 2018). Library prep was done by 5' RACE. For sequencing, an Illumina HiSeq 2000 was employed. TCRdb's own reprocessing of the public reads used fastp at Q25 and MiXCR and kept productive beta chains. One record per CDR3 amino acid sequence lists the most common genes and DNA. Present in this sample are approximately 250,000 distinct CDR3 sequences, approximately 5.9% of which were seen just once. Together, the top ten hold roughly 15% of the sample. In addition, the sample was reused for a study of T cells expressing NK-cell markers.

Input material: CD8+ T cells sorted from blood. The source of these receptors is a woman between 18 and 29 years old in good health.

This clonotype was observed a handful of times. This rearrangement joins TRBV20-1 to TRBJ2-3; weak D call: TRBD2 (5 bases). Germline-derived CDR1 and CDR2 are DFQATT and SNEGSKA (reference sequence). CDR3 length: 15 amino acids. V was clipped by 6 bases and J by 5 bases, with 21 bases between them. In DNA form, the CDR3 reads TGCAGTGCCGTTTCGGACTCGTCTCCGAGAGATACGCAGTATTTT. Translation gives CSAVSDSSPRDTQYF.

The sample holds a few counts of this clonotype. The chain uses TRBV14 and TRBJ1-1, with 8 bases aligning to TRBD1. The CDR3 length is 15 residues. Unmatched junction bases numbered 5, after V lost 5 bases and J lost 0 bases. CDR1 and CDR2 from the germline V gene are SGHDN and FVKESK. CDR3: CASSSQGAVNTEAFF. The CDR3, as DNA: TGTGCCAGCAGCTCTCAGGGGGCTGTGAACACTGAAGCTTTCTTT.

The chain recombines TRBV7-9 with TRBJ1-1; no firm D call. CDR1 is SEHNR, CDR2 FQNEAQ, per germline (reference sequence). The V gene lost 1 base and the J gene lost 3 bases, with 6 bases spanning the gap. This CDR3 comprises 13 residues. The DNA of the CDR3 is TGTGCCAGCAGCTTAGTAATCGACACTGAAGCTTTCTTT. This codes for CASSLVIDTEAFF. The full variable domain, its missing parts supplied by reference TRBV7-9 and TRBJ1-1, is DTGVSQNPRHKITKRGQNVTFRCDPISEHNRLYWYRQTLGQGPEFLTYFQNEAQLEKSRLLSDRFSAERPKGSFSTLEIQRTEQGDSAMYLCASSLVIDTEAFFGQGTRLTVV.

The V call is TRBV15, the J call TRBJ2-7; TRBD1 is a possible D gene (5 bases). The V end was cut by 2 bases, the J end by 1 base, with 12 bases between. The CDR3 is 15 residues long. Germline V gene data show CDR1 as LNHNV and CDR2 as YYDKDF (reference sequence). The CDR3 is CATSRSEDSSYEQYF. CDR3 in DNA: TGTGCCACCAGCAGATCAGAAGACAGTTCCTACGAGCAGTACTTC.

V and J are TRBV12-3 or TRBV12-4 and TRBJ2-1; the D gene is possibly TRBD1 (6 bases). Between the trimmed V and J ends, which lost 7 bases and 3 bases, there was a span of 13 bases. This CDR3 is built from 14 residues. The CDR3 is CASTLGQFYNEQFF. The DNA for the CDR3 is TGTGCCAGCACCCTTGGACAGTTCTACAATGAGCAGTTCTTC.

The CDR3 bases are TGCGCCAGCAGCCAAGGGGTGGGCCCCTCCTACAATGAGCAGTTCTTC. It translates to CASSQGVGPSYNEQFF. The chain recombines TRBV4-3 with TRBJ2-1, with D unresolved. Germline CDR1 LGHNA, CDR2 YSLEER. The CDR3 consists of 16 residues. Trimming removed 1 base from V and 0 bases from J, with 10 bases in between.

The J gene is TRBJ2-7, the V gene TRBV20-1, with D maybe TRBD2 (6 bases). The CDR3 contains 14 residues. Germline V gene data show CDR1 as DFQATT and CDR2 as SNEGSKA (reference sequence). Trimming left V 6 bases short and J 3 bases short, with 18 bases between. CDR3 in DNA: TGCAGTGCCGAGGGACTCTTAAAGAGCTACGAGCAGTACTTC. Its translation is CSAEGLLKSYEQYF.

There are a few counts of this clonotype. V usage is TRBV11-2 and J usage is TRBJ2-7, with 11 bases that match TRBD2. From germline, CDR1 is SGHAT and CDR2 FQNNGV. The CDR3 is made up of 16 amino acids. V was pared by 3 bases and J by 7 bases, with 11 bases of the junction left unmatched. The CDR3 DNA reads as TGTGCCAGCAGCTTCCGGACTAGCGGGCCCGCGGGGGAGCAGTACTTC. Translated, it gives CASSFRTSGPAGEQYF.

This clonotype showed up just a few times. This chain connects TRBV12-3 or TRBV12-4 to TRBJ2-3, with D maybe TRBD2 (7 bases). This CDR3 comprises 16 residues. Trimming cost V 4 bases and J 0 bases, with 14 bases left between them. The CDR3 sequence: CASSSGGRVSTDTQYF. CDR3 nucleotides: TGTGCCAGCAGTTCGGGGGGCAGGGTCAGCACAGATACGCAGTATTTT.

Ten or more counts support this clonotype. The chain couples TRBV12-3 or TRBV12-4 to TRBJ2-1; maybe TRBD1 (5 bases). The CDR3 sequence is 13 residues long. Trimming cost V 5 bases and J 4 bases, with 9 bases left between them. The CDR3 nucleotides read TGTGCCAGCAGTCCCCAGGGTTACAATGAGCAGTTCTTC. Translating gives CASSPQGYNEQFF.

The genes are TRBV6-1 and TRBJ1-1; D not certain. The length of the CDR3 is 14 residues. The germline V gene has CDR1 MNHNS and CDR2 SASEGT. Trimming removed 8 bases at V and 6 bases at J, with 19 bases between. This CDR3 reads CASWMRVIQAEAFF. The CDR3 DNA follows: TGTGCCAGCTGGATGCGGGTTATCCAGGCTGAAGCTTTCTTT.

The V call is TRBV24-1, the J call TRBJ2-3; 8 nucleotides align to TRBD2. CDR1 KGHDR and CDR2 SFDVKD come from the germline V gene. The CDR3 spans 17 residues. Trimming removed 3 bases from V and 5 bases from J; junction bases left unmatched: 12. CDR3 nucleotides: TGTGCCACCAGTGATCCAAAAACGGGAGGGCCCAAAGATACGCAGTATTTT. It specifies CATSDPKTGGPKDTQYF.

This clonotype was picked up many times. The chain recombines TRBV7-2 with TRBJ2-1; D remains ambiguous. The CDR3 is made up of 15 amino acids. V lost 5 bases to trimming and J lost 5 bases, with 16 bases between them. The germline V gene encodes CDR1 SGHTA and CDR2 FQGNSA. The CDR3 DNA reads TGTGCCAGCAGCCCCGGACCCGTTAGGCACAATGAGCAGTTCTTC. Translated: CASSPGPVRHNEQFF.

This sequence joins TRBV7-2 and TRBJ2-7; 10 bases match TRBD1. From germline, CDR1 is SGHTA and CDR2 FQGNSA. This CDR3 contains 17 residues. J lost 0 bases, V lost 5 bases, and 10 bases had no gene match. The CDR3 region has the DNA TGTGCCAGCAGCCAATATAGGACAGGGGGGATCTCCTACGAGCAGTACTTC. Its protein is CASSQYRTGGISYEQYF.

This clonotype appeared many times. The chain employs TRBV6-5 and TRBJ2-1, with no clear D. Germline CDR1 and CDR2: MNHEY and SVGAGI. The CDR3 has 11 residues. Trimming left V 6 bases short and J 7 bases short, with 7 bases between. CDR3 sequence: CASRDFNEQFF. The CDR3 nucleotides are TGTGCCAGCAGGGATTTTAATGAGCAGTTCTTC.